The 30 T cell receptor beta chains below come from one sample, sequenced in a study of T cells in Graves' hyperthyroidism and ophthalmopathy. Regions amplified from RNA transcripts were the TCR beta CDR3 regions. With the HTBI primer set, the TCR CDR3 went through a first round of RT-PCR. MiXCR, applied by TCRdb to the multiplex PCR reads, yields one record per CDR3 protein. In the table there are approximately 510,000 distinct CDR3 sequences, about 45% of which are singletons. The sample consisted of peripheral blood or thyroid tissue (not recorded which). These receptors were taken from an adult woman with Graves' disease, either hyperthyroidism or ophthalmopathy (not recorded which).

The chain has TRBV24-1 and TRBJ2-1, with 10 bases identical to TRBD1. The germline V gene encodes CDR1 KGHDR and CDR2 SFDVKD. The CDR3 sequence is 17 residues long. Germline trimming cut 1 base from V and 10 bases from J; bases unmatched to any gene: 12. The DNA for the CDR3 is TGTGCCACCAGTGATTTACGACAGGGGGCTGGTAGAAGCGAGCAGTTCTTC. This sequence encodes CATSDLRQGAGRSEQFF.

In this sample, this clonotype turned up many times. The chain recombines TRBV20-1 with TRBJ1-1; perhaps TRBD1 as D (5 bases). Deletions cut 0 bases from V and 4 bases from J, with 12 bases between. The CDR3 loop spans 14 amino acids. Per the germline V gene, CDR1 is DFQATT and CDR2 is SNEGSKA (reference sequence). CDR3 in amino acids: CSARDPTVPTEAFF. In DNA, the CDR3 is TGCAGTGCTAGAGACCCGACAGTCCCCACTGAAGCTTTCTTT.

This clonotype turned up a few times. This chain connects TRBV29-1 to TRBJ1-4; the D is unclear. CDR1 and CDR2 (germline): SQVTM, ANQGSEA. The V and J ends lost 4 bases and 7 bases respectively, with 10 bases between them. The CDR3 is made up of 12 amino acids. The CDR3: CSVGFVGEKLFF. CDR3 DNA: TGCAGCGTTGGATTCGTAGGTGAAAAACTGTTTTTT.

This clonotype was recorded at least ten times. The chain links TRBV29-1 to TRBJ2-7, with 8 bases that match TRBD2. V was pared by 6 bases and J by 9 bases, with 13 bases of the junction left unmatched. CDR3 length: 13 amino acids. CDR1 SQVTM and CDR2 ANQGSEA come from the germline V gene. The CDR3 region has the DNA TGCAGCGTCTCGGTAGCGGGGCGAAGCGGGCAGTACTTC. It encodes CSVSVAGRSGQYF.

This clonotype has a count of ten or more. J is TRBJ1-2 and V is TRBV20-1, with 7 bases fitting TRBD1. CDR3 size: 15 residues. In germline, CDR1 is DFQATT, CDR2 SNEGSKA (reference sequence). V trimming: 5 bases; J trimming: 0 bases; junction bases outside the gene matches: 9. The CDR3 sequence: CSALGTGTANYGYTF. Here the CDR3 DNA reads TGCAGTGCTCTAGGTACCGGGACAGCTAACTATGGCTACACCTTC.

The sample holds many counts of this clonotype. The chain joins TRBV10-3 to TRBJ2-7, with no clear D. The germline V and J ends were trimmed by 6 bases and 3 bases, with 9 bases remaining between them. Germline V CDR1 and CDR2: ENHRY, SYGVKD. CDR3 length: 12 residues. The CDR3 loop is CAISPDGYEQYF. In nucleotides, the CDR3 is TGTGCCATCAGCCCGGACGGCTACGAGCAGTACTTC.

This clonotype was recorded a few times. The gene calls are TRBV29-1 and TRBJ2-7, with TRBD2 identical over 7 bases. CDR3 length: 13 amino acids. The germline gives CDR1 SQVTM, CDR2 ANQGSEA. V was clipped by 8 bases and J by 4 bases; unmatched bases: 11. The CDR3 reads CSHGGAGRYEQYF. The DNA for the CDR3 is TGCAGCCATGGGGGAGCGGGACGGTACGAGCAGTACTTC.

This sequence joins TRBV9 and TRBJ2-2, with 14 bases identical to TRBD2. CDR3 size: 15 residues. After removal of 4 bases from V and 6 bases from J, the junction contained 2 bases not matched to a gene. The germline gives CDR1 SGDLS, CDR2 YYNGEE. For the CDR3, the DNA is TGTGCCAGCAGCCGACTAGCGGGAGGGGCCGGGGAGCTGTTTTTT. This gives the protein CASSRLAGGAGELFF.

This clonotype was counted many times. The J gene is TRBJ2-5, the V gene TRBV12-3 or TRBV12-4, with 8 bases that match TRBD2. This CDR3 contains 12 residues. With 3 bases clipped from V and 11 bases from J, the junction kept 5 bases outside the gene matches. The DNA for the CDR3 is TGTGCCAGCAGTTTGAGCGGGGGACTTCAGTACTTC. It translates to CASSLSGGLQYF.

This sequence joins TRBV11-2 and TRBJ1-2, with 7 nucleotides matching TRBD1. Trimming took 5 bases from V and 2 from J; bases not matched to a gene: 8. Germline V lookup: CDR1 SGHAT, CDR2 FQNNGV. CDR3 length: 15 amino acids. The CDR3 sequence is CASSQEGDSNYGYTF. The CDR3 bases are TGTGCCAGCAGCCAAGAAGGGGACAGCAACTATGGCTACACCTTC. Looking up the rest from reference TRBV11-2 and TRBJ1-2 gives the full variable domain: EAGVAQSPRYKIIEKRQSVAFWCNPISGHATLYWYQQILGQGPKLLIQFQNNGVVDDSQLPKDRFSAERLKGVDSTLKIQPAKLEDSAVYLCASSQEGDSNYGYTFGSGTRLTVV.

The rearrangement uses TRBV29-1 and TRBJ2-1; 7 nucleotides match TRBD1. Germline V gene data show CDR1 as SQVTM and CDR2 as ANQGSEA. The ends lost 4 bases at V and 6 bases at J; junction bases unmatched: 12. The CDR3 contains 15 residues. The CDR3 DNA sequence: TGCAGCGTTGTTAAGGGACAGATCCCTCCCAATGAGCAGTTCTTC. As protein: CSVVKGQIPPNEQFF.

The table lists this clonotype with many counts. V is TRBV14 and J is TRBJ1-2, with a weak D call TRBD1 (5 bases). Germline loops: CDR1 SGHDN, CDR2 FVKESK. The V and J ends lost 1 base and 6 bases respectively, with 9 bases between them. The CDR3 is made up of 13 amino acids. For the CDR3, the DNA is TGTGCCAGCAGCCAAGGCAGGGTGGATGGCTACACCTTC. It codes for CASSQGRVDGYTF.

This clonotype was detected ten times or more. The chain uses TRBV2 and TRBJ1-1, with D maybe TRBD1 (5 bases). CDR1 SNHLY and CDR2 FYNNEI come from the germline V gene. V lost 4 bases, J lost 3 bases, and 15 bases lay in between. This CDR3 has 15 residues. The CDR3 coding sequence is TGTGCCAGCAGTGGGTCTCTAGGGGCGGACACTGAAGCTTTCTTT. Translation: CASSGSLGADTEAFF.

This clonotype was picked up a small number of times. This sequence joins TRBV19 and TRBJ1-1; TRBD1 matches at 9 bases. Germline V gives CDR1 LNHDA, CDR2 SQIVND (reference sequence). The CDR3 length is 15 residues. Trimming removed 5 bases from V and 2 bases from J; junction bases left unmatched: 6. The CDR3 sequence is CASSGTGGANTEAFF. The CDR3 DNA sequence: TGTGCCAGTAGTGGCACAGGGGGCGCAAACACTGAAGCTTTCTTT.

This sequence joins TRBV27 and TRBJ2-7; D may correspond to TRBD1 or TRBD2 (5 bases each). This CDR3 comprises 11 residues. Per germline, CDR1 MNHEY and CDR2 SMNVEV (reference sequence). Deletions cut 3 bases from V and 6 bases from J, with 6 bases between. CDR3 nucleotides: TGTGCCAGCAGTTTTGGGGGCGAGCAGTACTTC. Its protein is CASSFGGEQYF.

There are many counts of this clonotype. The CDR3 spells CASSQSTGAQLFF. The CDR3 DNA follows: TGTGCCAGCAGCCAATCCACAGGGGCTCAACTGTTTTTT. The chain carries TRBV14 and TRBJ1-4, with 7 bases matching TRBD1. The trim removed 2 bases at V and 12 bases at J, leaving 6 bases unmatched. The CDR3 has 13 amino acids. Germline CDR1 reads SGHDN; CDR2 reads FVKESK.

Written as DNA, the CDR3 is TGTGCCAGCAGCTTAGGTCCATTGGGACAGGGTGAAGCTTTCTTT. Protein: CASSLGPLGQGEAFF. The chain links TRBV7-2 to TRBJ1-1, with 9 bases aligning to TRBD1. Germline-derived CDR1 and CDR2 are SGHTA and FQGNSA. The CDR3 is 15 residues long. Trimming took 1 base from V and 7 from J; bases not matched to a gene: 7.

V gene TRBV20-1 combines with J gene TRBJ1-5; unclear D gene. CDR1 and CDR2 from the germline V gene are DFQATT and SNEGSKA (reference sequence). This CDR3 comprises 14 residues. The V gene lost 3 bases and the J gene lost 14 bases, with 23 bases spanning the gap. This CDR3 is CSASRDSGRRNEHF. The CDR3, as DNA: TGCAGTGCTAGTAGGGATAGCGGGAGGAGGAATGAGCATTTT.

The gene calls are TRBV7-2 and TRBJ1-1; unclear D gene. The V gene lost 8 bases and the J gene lost 7 bases, with 17 bases spanning the gap. Germline assignment: CDR1 SGHTA and CDR2 FQGNSA. The CDR3 contains 13 residues. This CDR3 reads CASCPDGRLEAFF. CDR3 coding DNA: TGTGCCAGCTGTCCCGACGGTCGCCTTGAAGCTTTCTTT.

This clonotype was observed many times. This chain uses TRBV7-2 with TRBJ2-7; TRBD2 agrees at 8 bases. V trimming: 5 bases; J trimming: 0 bases; junction bases outside the gene matches: 3. This CDR3 has 14 residues. The germline CDR1 and CDR2 sequences are SGHTA and FQGNSA. The CDR3 protein is CASSPGGSSYEQYF. Here the CDR3 DNA reads TGTGCCAGCAGCCCGGGGGGGAGCTCCTACGAGCAGTACTTC.

The table lists this clonotype with many counts. This rearrangement joins TRBV12-3 or TRBV12-4 to TRBJ1-6; possible D gene TRBD1, 5 bases. V was cut by 2 bases and J by 7 bases, with 12 bases left in between. This CDR3 region has 15 residues. CDR3 loop: CASSLNTWGNSPLHF. In DNA form, the CDR3 reads TGTGCCAGCAGTTTAAATACCTGGGGGAATTCACCCCTCCACTTT.

CDR3 in amino acids: CSARISPLSSYNSPLHF. The CDR3 DNA follows: TGCAGTGCTAGAATTTCTCCTCTAAGCTCCTATAATTCACCCCTCCACTTT. This chain connects TRBV20-1 to TRBJ1-6; D gene uncertain. The CDR3 has 17 amino acids. Looked up from germline, CDR1 is DFQATT and CDR2 is SNEGSKA (reference sequence). The V end lost 2 bases, the J end lost 0 bases, and 14 bases lay between the germline ends.

This clonotype has at least ten counts. The V and J genes are TRBV20-1 and TRBJ2-7, with a tentative D call TRBD2 (5 bases). The CDR3 totals 14 residues. In germline, CDR1 is DFQATT, CDR2 SNEGSKA (reference sequence). With 2 bases removed from V and 6 bases from J, the gap between germline ends came to 17 bases. CDR3 loop: CSARSATNTGEQYF. In DNA form, the CDR3 reads TGCAGTGCTAGATCGGCGACTAACACTGGCGAGCAGTACTTC.

This clonotype occurred a few times. The V gene is TRBV10-3, the J gene TRBJ1-2; the D gene is possibly TRBD1 (6 bases). The V end lost 8 bases, the J end lost 3 bases, and 10 bases lay between the germline ends. Germline values: CDR1 ENHRY, CDR2 SYGVKD. This CDR3 is built from 12 residues. The CDR3 sequence: CAIQGGYYGYTF. CDR3 DNA: TGTGCCATCCAAGGGGGGTACTATGGCTACACCTTC.

This clonotype appeared many times. V gene TRBV19 combines with J gene TRBJ1-6; D not certain. The V and J ends lost 3 bases and 6 bases respectively, with 9 bases between them. This CDR3 spans 14 amino acids. Germline CDR1 and CDR2: LNHDA and SQIVND (reference sequence). The CDR3 DNA sequence: TGTGCCAGTAGTATCGAAAGACTTAATTCACCCCTCCACTTT. Translating gives CASSIERLNSPLHF.

This clonotype was counted ten times or more. V usage is TRBV4-2 and J usage is TRBJ1-5, with D tentatively TRBD1 (5 bases). CDR1 LGHNA and CDR2 YNFKEQ come from the germline V gene. V was shortened by 0 bases and J by 7 bases, with 16 bases between the two germline ends. The CDR3 length is 16 residues. The chain's CDR3 is CASSQEQVTSDQPQHF. The CDR3, as DNA: TGTGCCAGCAGCCAAGAACAGGTAACGTCGGACCAGCCCCAGCATTTT.

The rearrangement links TRBV5-1 to TRBJ1-4; 10 bases agree with TRBD1. The J segment lost 2 bases and the V segment lost 1 base, leaving 5 bases of the junction unmatched. Germline values: CDR1 SGHRS, CDR2 YFSETQ. The CDR3 length is 17 residues. Written as DNA, the CDR3 is TGCGCCAGCAGCTTGACCGGACAGGGGGTGACTAATGAAAAACTGTTTTTT. It encodes CASSLTGQGVTNEKLFF.

The gene calls are TRBV29-1 and TRBJ1-1, with 7 bases matching TRBD1. Losses at the gene ends were 4 bases for V and 4 bases for J; bases not matched to a gene: 9. The V gene's germline CDR1 is SQVTM and CDR2 ANQGSEA. This CDR3 has 14 residues. The CDR3 loop reads CSVVGRQGPTEAFF. The CDR3 DNA reads TGCAGCGTTGTCGGACGACAGGGACCCACTGAAGCTTTCTTT.

The rearrangement joins TRBV7-6 to TRBJ2-5; D assignment may be TRBD1 or TRBD2 (5 bases each). V was clipped by 0 bases and J by 7 bases, with 15 bases between them. Germline V gene data show CDR1 as SGHVS and CDR2 as FNYEAQ. The CDR3 is made up of 15 amino acids. In nucleotides, the CDR3 is TGTGCCAGCAGCTTAGCAGACACCGGGACCGGGACCCAGTACTTC. Encoded protein: CASSLADTGTGTQYF.

CDR3 bases: TGTGCCAGCAGCGTAGGGGGGACAGGGAAACAGCCCCAGCATTTT. Residues: CASSVGGTGKQPQHF. The gene calls are TRBV7-2 and TRBJ1-5; 9 nucleotides agree with TRBD1. V dropped 5 bases and J dropped 7; count of bases not matched to a gene: 9. CDR3 length: 15 amino acids. Germline lookup yields CDR1 SGHTA and CDR2 FQGNSA.